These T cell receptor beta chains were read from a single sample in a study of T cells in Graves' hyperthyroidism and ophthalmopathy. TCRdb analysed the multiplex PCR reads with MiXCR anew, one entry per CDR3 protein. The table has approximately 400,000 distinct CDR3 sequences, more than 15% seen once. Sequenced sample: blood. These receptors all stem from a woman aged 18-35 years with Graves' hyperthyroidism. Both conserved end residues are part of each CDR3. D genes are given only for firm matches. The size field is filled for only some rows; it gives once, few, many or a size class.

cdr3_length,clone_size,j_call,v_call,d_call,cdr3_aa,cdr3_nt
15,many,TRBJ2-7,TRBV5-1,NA,CASSLEPIATYEQYF,TGCGCCAGCAGCTTGGAACCGATAGCTACCTACGAGCAGTACTTC
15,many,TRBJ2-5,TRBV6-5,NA,CASSYYSPFYETQYF,TGTGCCAGCAGTTACTACAGTCCCTTTTACGAGACCCAGTACTTC
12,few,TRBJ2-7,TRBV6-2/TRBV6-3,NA,CAGGRVVYEQYF,TGTGCCGGGGGGAGAGTAGTCTACGAGCAGTACTTC
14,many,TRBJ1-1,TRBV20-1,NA,CSSGGGGFSTEAFF,TGCAGTAGCGGGGGGGGGGGCTTTAGTACTGAAGCTTTCTTT
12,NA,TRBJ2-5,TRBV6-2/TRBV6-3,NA,CASDLPGETQYF,TGTGCCAGCGATCTACCTGGAGAGACCCAGTACTTC
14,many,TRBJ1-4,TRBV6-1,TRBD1,CASSNRDRDEKLFF,TGTGCCAGCAGTAACCGGGACAGGGATGAAAAACTGTTTTTT
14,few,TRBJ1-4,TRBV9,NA,CASSVASSNEKLFF,TGTGCCAGCAGCGTAGCAAGTTCTAATGAAAAACTGTTTTTT
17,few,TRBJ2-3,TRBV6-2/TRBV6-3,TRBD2,CASSYRLSGAYTDTQYF,TGTGCCAGCAGTTACCGTCTGAGCGGGGCCTACACAGATACGCAGTATTTT
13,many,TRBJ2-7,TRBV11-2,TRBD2,CASSLRLASEQYF,TGTGCCAGCAGCTTACGACTAGCGAGCGAGCAGTACTTC
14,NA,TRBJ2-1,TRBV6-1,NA,CASSRGIGYNEQFF,TGTGCCAGCAGCCGGGGGATAGGATACAATGAGCAGTTCTTC
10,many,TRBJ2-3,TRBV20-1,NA,CSVYTDTQYF,TGCAGTGTATACACAGATACGCAGTATTTT
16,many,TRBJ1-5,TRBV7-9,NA,CASGLGSGGMNQPQHF,TGTGCCAGCGGGCTTGGTAGCGGGGGAATGAATCAGCCCCAGCATTTT
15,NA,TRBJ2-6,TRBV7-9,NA,CASRELNSGANVLTF,TGTGCCAGCAGGGAGCTTAACTCTGGGGCCAACGTCCTGACTTTC
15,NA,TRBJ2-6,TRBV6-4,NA,CASSVEASGANVLTF,TGTGCCAGCAGTGTCGAGGCCTCTGGGGCCAACGTCCTGACTTTC